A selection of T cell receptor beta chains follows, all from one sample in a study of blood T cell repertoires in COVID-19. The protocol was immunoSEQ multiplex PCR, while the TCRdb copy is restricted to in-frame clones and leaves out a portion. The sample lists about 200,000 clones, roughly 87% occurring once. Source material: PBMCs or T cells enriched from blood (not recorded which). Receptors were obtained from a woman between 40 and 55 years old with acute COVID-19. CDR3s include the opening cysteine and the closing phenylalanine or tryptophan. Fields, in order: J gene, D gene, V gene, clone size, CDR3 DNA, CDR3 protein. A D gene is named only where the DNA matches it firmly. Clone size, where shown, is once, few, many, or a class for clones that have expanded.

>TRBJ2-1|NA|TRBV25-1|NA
TGTGCCAGCAGTGAGTCCCGGGTCCACAATGAGCAGTTCTTC
CASSESRVHNEQFF
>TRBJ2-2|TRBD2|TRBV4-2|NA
TGTGCCAGCAGTCACGCCACTAGCGGGCTCAGCGGGGAGCTGTTTTTT
CASSHATSGLSGELFF
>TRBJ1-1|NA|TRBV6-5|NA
TGTGCCAGCAGTTATTGGGGAGAAAGGACTGAAGCTTTCTTT
CASSYWGERTEAFF
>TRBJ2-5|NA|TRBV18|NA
TGTGCCAGCTCACCACCTCCGGGCGGGGAGACCCAGTACTTC
CASSPPPGGETQYF
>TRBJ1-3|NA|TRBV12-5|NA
TGTGCTAGTGGTTTGGGCAGGGAAACTGGAAACACCATATATTTT
CASGLGRETGNTIYF
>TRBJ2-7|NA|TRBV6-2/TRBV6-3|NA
TGTGCCAGCAGTTACGGTGACAACGAGCAGTACTTC
CASSYGDNEQYF
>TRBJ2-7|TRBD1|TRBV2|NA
TGTGCCAGCAGGCGGACAGGAGTCTACGAGCAGTACTTC
CASRRTGVYEQYF
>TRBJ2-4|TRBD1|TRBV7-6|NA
TGTGCCAGCAGCCCCGGGACAGGCTCTTTAGCCAAAAACATTCAGTACTTC
CASSPGTGSLAKNIQYF
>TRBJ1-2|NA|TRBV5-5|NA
TGTGCCAGCAGCTTGGGGCAGGCCGAAGCTAACTATGGCTACACCTTC
CASSLGQAEANYGYTF
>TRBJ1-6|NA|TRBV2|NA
TGTGCCAGCAGGGGCGATAATTCACCCCTCCACTTT
CASRGDNSPLHF
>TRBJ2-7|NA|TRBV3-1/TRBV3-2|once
TGTGCCAGCAGCCAACGACCGGGCGAGCAGTACTTC
CASSQRPGEQYF
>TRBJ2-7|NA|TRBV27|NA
TGTGCCAGCAGGGCCCGTCAGGGTTCCTACGAGCAGTACTTC
CASRARQGSYEQYF
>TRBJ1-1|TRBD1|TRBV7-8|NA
TGTGCCAGCAGCCAAAGACAGGGTCATACGGAAGCTTTCTTT
CASSQRQGHTEAFF
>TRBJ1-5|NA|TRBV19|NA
TGTGCCAGTAGTATAAACAGCTATAGCAATCAGCCCCAGCATTTT
CASSINSYSNQPQHF
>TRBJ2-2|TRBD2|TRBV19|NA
TGTGCCAGTAGTTCGGGACTAGCGAACACCGGGGAGCTGTTTTTT
CASSSGLANTGELFF
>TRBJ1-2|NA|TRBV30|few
TGTGCCTGGAGGGGCCTTAATAACTATGGCTACACCTTC
CAWRGLNNYGYTF
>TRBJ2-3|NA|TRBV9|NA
TGTGCCAGCAGCCGGCAAAGGGGGAGCACAGATACGCAGTATTTT
CASSRQRGSTDTQYF
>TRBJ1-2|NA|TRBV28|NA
TGTGCCAGCAAAGCCGGGACACTCAACTATGGCTACACCTTC
CASKAGTLNYGYTF
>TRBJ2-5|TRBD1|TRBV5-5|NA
TGTGCCAGCAGCTTCCTTTACAGGGGTGGGGAGACCCAGTACTTC
CASSFLYRGGETQYF
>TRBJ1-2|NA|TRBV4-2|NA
TGTGCCAGCAGCCCCTCGGACAGTCCTAACTATGGCTACACCTTC
CASSPSDSPNYGYTF
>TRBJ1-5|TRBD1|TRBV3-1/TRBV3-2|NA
TGTGCCAGCAGCCAAGCCGGGACAGGTGGCAATCAGCCCCAGCATTTT
CASSQAGTGGNQPQHF
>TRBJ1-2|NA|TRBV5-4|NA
TGTGCCAGCAGCTTGGAGCCTACACAGGTATCAGGCTACACCTTC
CASSLEPTQVSGYTF
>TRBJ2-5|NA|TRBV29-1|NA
TGCAGCGTTGTGGGGGGGCTTAGGGAACAAGAGACCCAGTACTTC
CSVVGGLREQETQYF
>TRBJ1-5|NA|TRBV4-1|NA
TGCGCCAGCAGCCAAGAACAGGGCGTCAATCAGCCCCAGCATTTT
CASSQEQGVNQPQHF
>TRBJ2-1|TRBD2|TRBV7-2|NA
TGTGCCAGCAGCTTAATGGGTACACTAGCGGGAGATCACAATGAGCAGTTCTTC
CASSLMGTLAGDHNEQFF
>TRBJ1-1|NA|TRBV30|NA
TGTGCCTGGAGGAAGGGGGTCGAGGGGTCTACGGAGAACACTGAAGCTTTCTTT
CAWRKGVEGSTENTEAFF
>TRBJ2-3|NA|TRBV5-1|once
TGCGCCAGCAGCTTAGCCCGAGGGATGAGCACAGATACGCAGTATTTT
CASSLARGMSTDTQYF
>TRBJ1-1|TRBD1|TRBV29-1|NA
TGCAGCGTTGAAGGGGGAACACCGGGACAGGGGGAGGCAGCTTTCTTT
CSVEGGTPGQGEAAFF
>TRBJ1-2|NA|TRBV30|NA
TGTGCCTGGAGTCTAAACTGGGTCAGGGACATAGGCAGGGGCTACACCTTC
CAWSLNWVRDIGRGYTF
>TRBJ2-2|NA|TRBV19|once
TGTGCCAGTATCGCGAACACCGGGGAGCTGTTTTTT
CASIANTGELFF
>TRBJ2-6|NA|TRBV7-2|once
TGTGCCAGCAGCTGGGGGGTAGGGTCCTCTGGGGCCAACGTCCTGACTTTC
CASSWGVGSSGANVLTF
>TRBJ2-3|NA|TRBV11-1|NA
TGTGCCAGCAGCTTGACCAGGAACACAGATACGCAGTATTTT
CASSLTRNTDTQYF
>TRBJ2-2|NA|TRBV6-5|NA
TGTGCCAGCAGTCCCCGACTATCCGGGGAGCTGTTTTTT
CASSPRLSGELFF
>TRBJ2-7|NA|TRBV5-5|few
TGTGCCAGCAGCTTGGAGGGCCCGGGGTACGAGCAGTACTTC
CASSLEGPGYEQYF
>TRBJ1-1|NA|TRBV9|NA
TGTGCCAGGCACAGGGATACTGAAGCTTTCTTT
CARHRDTEAFF
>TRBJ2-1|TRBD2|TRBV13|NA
TGTGCCAGCAGCACGACTAGCCGGCTCGGTGAGCAGTTCTTC
CASSTTSRLGEQFF
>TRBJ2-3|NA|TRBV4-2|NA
TGTGCCAGCAGCCAAGACAGGTATAGCACAGATACGCAGTATTTT
CASSQDRYSTDTQYF
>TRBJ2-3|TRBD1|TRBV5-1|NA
TGCGCCAGCAGCCGGGACAGGCATTTAACAGATACGCAGTATTTT
CASSRDRHLTDTQYF
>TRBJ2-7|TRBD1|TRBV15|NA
TGTGCCACCAGCAGAGAAGGGACAGGGGCCTACGAGCAGTACTTC
CATSREGTGAYEQYF
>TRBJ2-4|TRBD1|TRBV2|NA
TGTGCCAGCAGTGAAGGGGGGACAGTGCAAAACATTCAGTACTTC
CASSEGGTVQNIQYF
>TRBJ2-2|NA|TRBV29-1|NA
TGCAGCGTCAGACTCTTTACCGGGGAGCTGTTTTTT
CSVRLFTGELFF
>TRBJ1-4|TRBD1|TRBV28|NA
TGTGCCAGCAGTTCGAGGACAGGGGCAGGGGAAAAACTGTTTTTT
CASSSRTGAGEKLFF
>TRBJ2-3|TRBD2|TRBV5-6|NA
TGTGCCAGCAGCTTGCGTCCGGGACTAGCGGGCACAGATACGCAGTATTTT
CASSLRPGLAGTDTQYF
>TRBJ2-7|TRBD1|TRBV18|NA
TGTGCCAGCTCACTGACGCCGGGACAGGGCCTCCCGCGGCCCTACGAGCAGTACTTC
CASSLTPGQGLPRPYEQYF
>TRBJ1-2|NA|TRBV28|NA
TGTGCCAGCAGTTTAGACCCGGGTGGCTACACCTTC
CASSLDPGGYTF
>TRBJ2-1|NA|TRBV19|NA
TGTGCCAGTAGTATAGAGAGCGGCCAGGATGAGCAGTTCTTC
CASSIESGQDEQFF
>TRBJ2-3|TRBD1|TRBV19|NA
TGTGCCAGTAGTACCGGGACAGGGGGGTCCACAGATACGCAGTATTTT
CASSTGTGGSTDTQYF
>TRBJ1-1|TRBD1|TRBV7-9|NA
TGTGCCAGCAGCTATGAGCAGGGGGCTTACACTGAAGCTTTCTTT
CASSYEQGAYTEAFF
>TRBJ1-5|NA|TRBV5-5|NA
TGTGCCAGCAGCTTGGAAGCAGGGGGCAATCAGCCCCAGCATTTT
CASSLEAGGNQPQHF
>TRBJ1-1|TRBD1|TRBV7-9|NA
TGTGCCAGCAGCCCCCAGGGGGCCGCTGAAGCTTTCTTT
CASSPQGAAEAFF